The next 10 T cell receptor beta chains were all read from a single sample in a study of blood T cell repertoires in COVID-19. The assay was immunoSEQ multiplex PCR, and TCRdb's table has in-frame clones only and misses some. The sample includes over 85,000 clones, about three quarters of them seen just once. The sequenced sample was peripheral blood. The receptors originated from an elderly woman with active or convalescent COVID-19.

CDR3 DNA: TGTGCCATCAGTGTGGACAGGGACTATTCACCCCTCCACTTT. It yields the protein CAISVDRDYSPLHF. The chain employs TRBV10-3 and TRBJ1-6; TRBD1 aligns across 8 bases. This CDR3 comprises 14 residues. CDR1 is ENHRY, CDR2 SYGVKD, per germline. J was trimmed by 8 bases and V by 4 bases; bases with no gene match: 4.

This chain uses TRBV15 with TRBJ2-7, with TRBD1 identical over 8 bases. The CDR3 runs 15 residues. V gave up 3 bases and J gave up 3 bases; unmatched junction bases: 7. Germline V gene lookup returns CDR1 LNHNV and CDR2 YYDKDF (reference sequence). CDR3: CATSSGGTGSYEQYF. In nucleotides, the CDR3 is TGTGCCACCAGCAGTGGAGGGACAGGAAGCTACGAGCAGTACTTC. Together with reference TRBV15 and TRBJ2-7, the CDR3 gives the full variable domain: DAMVIQNPRYQVTQFGKPVTLSCSQTLNHNVMYWYQQKSSQAPKLLFHYYDKDFNNEADTPDNFQSRRPNTSFCFLDIRSPGLGDTAMYLCATSSGGTGSYEQYFGPGTRLTVT.

This chain connects TRBV4-3 to TRBJ1-5; D gene unclear. Germline V gives CDR1 LGHNA, CDR2 YSLEER. Trimming took 0 bases from V and 5 from J, leaving 17 bases between them. The CDR3 totals 17 residues. CDR3 bases: TGCGCCAGCAGCCAAGAGGTGAGGGCTGCAAGTTATCAGCCCCAGCATTTT. Residues: CASSQEVRAASYQPQHF.

The J gene is TRBJ1-5, the V gene TRBV16, with D uncertain. This CDR3 spans 15 amino acids. The V gene lost 0 bases and the J gene lost 1 base, with 7 bases spanning the gap. In germline, CDR1 is KGHSY, CDR2 FQNENV. The CDR3 protein is CASSQSFVSNQPQHF. The CDR3 region has the DNA TGTGCCAGCAGCCAATCCTTCGTGAGCAATCAGCCCCAGCATTTT. Looking up the rest from reference TRBV16 and TRBJ1-5 gives the full variable domain: GEEVAQTPKHLVRGEGQKAKLYCAPIKGHSYVFWYQQVLKNEFKFLISFQNENVFDETGMPKERFSAKCLPNSPCSLEIQATKLEDSAVYFCASSQSFVSNQPQHFGDGTRLSIL.

The chain uses TRBV3-1 (or the pseudogene TRBV3-2) and TRBJ2-1; the D gene is possibly TRBD2 (6 bases). The CDR3 has 16 amino acids. Between the trimmed V and J ends, which lost 4 bases and 4 bases, there was a span of 17 bases. Germline V gene data show CDR1 as LGHDT and CDR2 as YNNKEL (reference sequence). CDR3: CASSPSWRAGYNEQFF. In DNA, the CDR3 is TGTGCCAGCAGCCCCTCCTGGAGGGCGGGGTACAATGAGCAGTTCTTC.

The chain joins TRBV5-6 to TRBJ1-5; TRBD1 is a possible D gene (6 bases). The CDR3 contains 14 residues. Germline loops: CDR1 SGHDT, CDR2 YYEEEE. The germline V and J ends were trimmed by 3 bases and 5 bases, with 12 bases remaining between them. CDR3 sequence reads: CASSSQGWDQPQHF. The CDR3 coding sequence is TGTGCCAGCAGCTCACAGGGTTGGGATCAGCCCCAGCATTTT.

The chain joins TRBV19 to TRBJ2-7, with 10 positions matching TRBD2. Germline V gene sequence: CDR1 LNHDA, CDR2 SQIVND (reference sequence). The CDR3 is 14 amino acids. Trimming took 5 bases from V and 5 from J; bases not matched to a gene: 6. CDR3 in amino acids: CASSASGRGHEQYF. As DNA, the CDR3 is TGTGCCAGTAGTGCTAGCGGGAGAGGGCACGAGCAGTACTTC.

The chain combines TRBV2 with TRBJ2-3; 14 nucleotides agree with TRBD2. CDR3 length: 16 residues. CDR1 and CDR2 from the germline V gene are SNHLY and FYNNEI. V shed 6 bases and J 5 bases; nucleotides not matched to a gene: 7. CDR3 DNA sequence: TGTGCCAGCAGGCGACTAGCGGGAGGGCCGGGAGATACGCAGTATTTT. It encodes CASRRLAGGPGDTQYF.

The V call is TRBV5-1, the J call TRBJ2-3, with 14 bases fitting TRBD2. This CDR3 is built from 18 residues. The germline gives CDR1 SGHRS, CDR2 YFSETQ. Trimming cost V 4 bases and J 3 bases; bases outside gene matches: 10. CDR3 sequence (DNA): TGCGCCAGCAGCGTGCTGACTAGCGGGAGGGCGGCGACAGATACGCAGTATTTT. Protein product: CASSVLTSGRAATDTQYF.

The rearrangement joins TRBV20-1 to TRBJ2-7; no definite D call. This CDR3 contains 11 residues. CDR1 and CDR2 (germline): DFQATT, SNEGSKA (reference sequence). Trimming left V 6 bases short and J 6 bases short, with 12 bases between. CDR3 in amino acids: CSAYHPPEQYF. Here the CDR3 DNA reads TGCAGTGCCTATCACCCCCCCGAGCAGTACTTC.